This record looks at one T cell receptor (beta chain) sequence and its context. Its antigen is unidentified. Germline V lookup: CDR1 MGHRA, CDR2 YSYEKL. This CDR3 spans 15 amino acids. The germline V and J ends were trimmed by 0 bases and 6 bases, with 11 bases remaining between them. Time point described: week 35, safety follow-up. Mutant IDH1 20-mer peptide, at 300 ug, made up each vaccine dose, with topical imiquimod. Each donor presented with a new WHO grade 3 or 4 astrocytoma that tested IDH1-mutant and showed ATRX loss. The table came from immunoSEQ multiplex PCR; TCRdb's copy has only in-frame clones and leaves some out. The sample carries 44,000 or so clones, about four fifths recorded once. These data come from a study of a mutant IDH1 vaccine in newly diagnosed glioma. Study summary: The start of vaccination came 4-6 weeks after radiotherapy alone, or with temozolomide cycles. Beforehand, treatment had been radiotherapy, temozolomide, or both; the majority received both. In the visit schedule, V12 fell in week 35, while V13 fell in week 47.

The gene calls are TRBV4-1 and TRBJ1-4; unclear D gene. This TCR derives from a woman aged 40 to 49 with glioma. Some clones in this sample may be carry-over from other donors' samples. The material was PBMCs, obtained from a glioma patient whose treatment included an IDH1 peptide vaccine. Written as DNA, the CDR3 is TGCGCCAGCAGCCAAGATGAGGCTGGGGATGAAAAACTGTTTTTT. This encodes CASSQDEAGDEKLFF.